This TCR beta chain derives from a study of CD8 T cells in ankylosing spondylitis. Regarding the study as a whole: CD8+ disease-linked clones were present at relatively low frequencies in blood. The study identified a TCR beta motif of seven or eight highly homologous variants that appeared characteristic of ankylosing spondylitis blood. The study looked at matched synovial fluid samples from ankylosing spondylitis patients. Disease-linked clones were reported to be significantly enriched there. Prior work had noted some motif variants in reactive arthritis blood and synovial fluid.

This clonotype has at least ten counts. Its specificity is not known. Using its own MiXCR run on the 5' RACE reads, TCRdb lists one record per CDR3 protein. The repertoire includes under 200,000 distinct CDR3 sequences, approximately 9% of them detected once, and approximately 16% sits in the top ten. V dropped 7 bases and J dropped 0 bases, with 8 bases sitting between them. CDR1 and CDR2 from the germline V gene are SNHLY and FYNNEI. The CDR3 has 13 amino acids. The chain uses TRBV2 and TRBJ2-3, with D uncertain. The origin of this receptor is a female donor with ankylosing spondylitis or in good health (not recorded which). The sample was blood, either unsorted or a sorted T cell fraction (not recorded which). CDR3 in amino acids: CASISSSTDTQYF. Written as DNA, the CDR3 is TGTGCCAGCATTTCCTCTAGCACAGATACGCAGTATTTT.